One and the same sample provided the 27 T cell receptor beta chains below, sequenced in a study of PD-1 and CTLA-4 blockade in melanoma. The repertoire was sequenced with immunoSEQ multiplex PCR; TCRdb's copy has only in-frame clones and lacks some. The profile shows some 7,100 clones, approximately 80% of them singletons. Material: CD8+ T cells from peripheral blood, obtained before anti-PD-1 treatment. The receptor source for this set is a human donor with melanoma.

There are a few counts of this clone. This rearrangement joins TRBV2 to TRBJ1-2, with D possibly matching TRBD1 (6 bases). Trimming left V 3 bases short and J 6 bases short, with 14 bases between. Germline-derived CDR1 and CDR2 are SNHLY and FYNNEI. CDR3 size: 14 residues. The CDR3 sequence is CASSEEEGGNGYTF. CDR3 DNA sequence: TGTGCCAGCAGTGAGGAGGAGGGGGGGAATGGCTACACCTTC.

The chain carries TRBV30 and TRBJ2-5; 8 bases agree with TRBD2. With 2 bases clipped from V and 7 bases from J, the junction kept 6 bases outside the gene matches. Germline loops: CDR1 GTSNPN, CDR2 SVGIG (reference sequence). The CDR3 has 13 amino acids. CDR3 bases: TGTGCCTGGAGTTTAGCGGGGTTTGGGACCCAGTACTTC. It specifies CAWSLAGFGTQYF.

For the CDR3, the DNA is TGTGCCAGCAGACCGGGACAATATAGCAATCAGCCCCAGCATTTT. Translating gives CASRPGQYSNQPQHF. The chain employs TRBV6-5 and TRBJ1-5; possible D gene TRBD1, 6 bases. V lost 6 bases, J lost 0 bases, and 12 bases lay in between. The CDR3 spans 15 residues. Germline values: CDR1 MNHEY, CDR2 SVGAGI.

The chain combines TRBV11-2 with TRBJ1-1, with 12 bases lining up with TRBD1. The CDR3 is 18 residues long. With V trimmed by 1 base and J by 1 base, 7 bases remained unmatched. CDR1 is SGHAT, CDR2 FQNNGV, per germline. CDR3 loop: CASSLAGTGGFRNTEAFF. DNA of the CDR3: TGTGCCAGCAGCTTAGCGGGGACAGGGGGCTTTAGGAACACTGAAGCTTTCTTT.

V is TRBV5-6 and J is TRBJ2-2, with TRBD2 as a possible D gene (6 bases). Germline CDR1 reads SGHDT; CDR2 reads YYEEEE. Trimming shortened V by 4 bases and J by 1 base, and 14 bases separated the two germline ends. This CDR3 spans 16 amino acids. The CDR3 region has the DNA TGTGCCAGCAGCCCGGCGGGACTGCTGAACACCGGGGAGCTGTTTTTT. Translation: CASSPAGLLNTGELFF.

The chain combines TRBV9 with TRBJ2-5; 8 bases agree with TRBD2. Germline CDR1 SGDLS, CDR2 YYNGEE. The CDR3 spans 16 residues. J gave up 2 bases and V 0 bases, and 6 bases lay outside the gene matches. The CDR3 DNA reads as TGTGCCAGCAGCGTAGAGGGAGCGGGGGTGCAAGAGACCCAGTACTTC. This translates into CASSVEGAGVQETQYF.

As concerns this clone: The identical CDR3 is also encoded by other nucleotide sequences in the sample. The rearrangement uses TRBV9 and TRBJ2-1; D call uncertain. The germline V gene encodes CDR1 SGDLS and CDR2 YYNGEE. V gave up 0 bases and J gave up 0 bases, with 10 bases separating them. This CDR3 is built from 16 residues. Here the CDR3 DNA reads TGTGCCAGCAGCGTAGACCCCGCGAGCTCCTACAATGAGCAGTTCTTC. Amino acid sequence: CASSVDPASSYNEQFF.

The CDR3 bases are TGCGCCAGCAGCCAAGGTACTAACCAAGAGACCCAGTACTTC. It yields the protein CASSQGTNQETQYF. V gene TRBV4-1 combines with J gene TRBJ2-5; unclear D gene. Looked up from germline, CDR1 is MGHRA and CDR2 is YSYEKL. The CDR3 runs 14 residues. With 1 base removed from V and 0 bases from J, the gap between germline ends came to 6 bases.

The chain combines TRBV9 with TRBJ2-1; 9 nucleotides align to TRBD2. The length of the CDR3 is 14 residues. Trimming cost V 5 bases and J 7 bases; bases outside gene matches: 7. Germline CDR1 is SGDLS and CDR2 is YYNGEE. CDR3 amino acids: CASRASGDFNEQFF. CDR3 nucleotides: TGTGCCAGCAGAGCTAGCGGGGACTTTAATGAGCAGTTCTTC.

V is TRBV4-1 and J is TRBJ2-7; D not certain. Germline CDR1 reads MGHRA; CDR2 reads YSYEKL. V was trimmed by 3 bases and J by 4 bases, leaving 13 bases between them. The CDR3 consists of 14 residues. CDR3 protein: CASSHVFQKYEQYF. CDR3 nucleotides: TGCGCCAGCAGCCACGTATTCCAGAAATACGAGCAGTACTTC.

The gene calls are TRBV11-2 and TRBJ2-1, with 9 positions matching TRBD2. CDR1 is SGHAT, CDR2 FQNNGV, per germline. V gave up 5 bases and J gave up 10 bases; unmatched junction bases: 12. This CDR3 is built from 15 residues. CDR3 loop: CASSLSGLAGREQFF. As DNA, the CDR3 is TGTGCCAGCAGCCTAAGCGGCCTAGCGGGAAGGGAGCAGTTCTTC.

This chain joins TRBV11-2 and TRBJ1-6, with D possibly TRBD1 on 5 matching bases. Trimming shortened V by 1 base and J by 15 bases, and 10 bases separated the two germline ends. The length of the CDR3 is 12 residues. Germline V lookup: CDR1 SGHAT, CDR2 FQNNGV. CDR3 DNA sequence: TGTGCCAGCAGCTTAGTTGGGGGATTCCTCCACTTT. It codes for CASSLVGGFLHF.

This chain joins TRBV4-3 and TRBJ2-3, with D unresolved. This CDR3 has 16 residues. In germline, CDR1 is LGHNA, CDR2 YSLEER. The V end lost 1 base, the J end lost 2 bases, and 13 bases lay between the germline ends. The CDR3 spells CASSQGPLTDTDTQYF. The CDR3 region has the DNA TGCGCCAGCAGCCAAGGTCCACTCACGGACACAGATACGCAGTATTTT.

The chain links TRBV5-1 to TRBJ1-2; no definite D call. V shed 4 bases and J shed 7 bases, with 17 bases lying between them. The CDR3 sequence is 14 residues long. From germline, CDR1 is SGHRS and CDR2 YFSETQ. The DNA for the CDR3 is TGCGCCAGCAGCATTATGGACTTAACGAGTGGCTACACCTTC. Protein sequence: CASSIMDLTSGYTF.

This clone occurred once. The CDR3 region is CASSPTRGNEQFF. Written as DNA, the CDR3 is TGTGCCAGCAGTCCTACTAGAGGCAATGAGCAGTTCTTC. The V call is TRBV6-6, the J call TRBJ2-1; D might be TRBD2 (5 bases). V gave up 5 bases and J gave up 6 bases, with 11 bases separating them. The CDR3 runs to 13 residues. Germline CDR1 is MNHNY and CDR2 is SVGAGI (reference sequence).

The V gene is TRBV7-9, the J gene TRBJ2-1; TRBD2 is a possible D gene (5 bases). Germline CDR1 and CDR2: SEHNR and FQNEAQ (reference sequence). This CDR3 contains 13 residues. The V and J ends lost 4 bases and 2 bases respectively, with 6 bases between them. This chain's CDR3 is CASSSAAYNEQFF. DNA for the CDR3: TGTGCCAGCAGCTCAGCGGCCTACAATGAGCAGTTCTTC. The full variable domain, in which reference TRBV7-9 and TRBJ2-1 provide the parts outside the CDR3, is DTGVSQNPRHKITKRGQNVTFRCDPISEHNRLYWYRQTLGQGPEFLTYFQNEAQLEKSRLLSDRFSAERPKGSFSTLEIQRTEQGDSAMYLCASSSAAYNEQFFGPGTRLTVL.

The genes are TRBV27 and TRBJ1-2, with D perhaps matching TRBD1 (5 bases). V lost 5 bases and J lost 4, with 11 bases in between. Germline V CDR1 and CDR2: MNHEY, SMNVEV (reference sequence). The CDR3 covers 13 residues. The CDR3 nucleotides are TGTGCCAGCAGTCCGGGGCCTCTCTATGGCTACACCTTC. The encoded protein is CASSPGPLYGYTF.

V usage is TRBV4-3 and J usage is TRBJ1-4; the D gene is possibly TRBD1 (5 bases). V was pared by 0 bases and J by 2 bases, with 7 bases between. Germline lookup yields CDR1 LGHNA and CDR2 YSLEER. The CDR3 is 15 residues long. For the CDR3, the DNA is TGCGCCAGCAGCCAAGAGGGGGACACTAATGAAAAACTGTTTTTT. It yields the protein CASSQEGDTNEKLFF.

CDR3 protein: CASSLVSGRQAFF. In DNA form, the CDR3 reads TGTGCCAGCAGCTTAGTTTCTGGCAGACAAGCTTTCTTT. The V call is TRBV7-9, the J call TRBJ1-1; D unclear. V was shortened by 1 base and J by 9 bases, with 12 bases between the two germline ends. The CDR3 extends over 13 amino acids. The germline V gene has CDR1 SEHNR and CDR2 FQNEAQ (reference sequence).

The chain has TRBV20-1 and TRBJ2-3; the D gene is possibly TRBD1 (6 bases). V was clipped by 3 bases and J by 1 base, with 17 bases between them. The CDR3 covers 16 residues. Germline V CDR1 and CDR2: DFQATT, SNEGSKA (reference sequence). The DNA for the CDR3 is TGCAGTGCTAGTCACTCCGGGGACACCCGCACAGATACGCAGTATTTT. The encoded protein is CSASHSGDTRTDTQYF.

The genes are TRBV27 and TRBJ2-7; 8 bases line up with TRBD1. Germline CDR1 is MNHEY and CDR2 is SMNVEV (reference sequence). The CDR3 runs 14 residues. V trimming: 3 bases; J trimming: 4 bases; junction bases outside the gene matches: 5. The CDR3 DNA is TGTGCCAGCAGTTTTTACAGGGGGTTTTACGAGCAGTACTTC. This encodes CASSFYRGFYEQYF.

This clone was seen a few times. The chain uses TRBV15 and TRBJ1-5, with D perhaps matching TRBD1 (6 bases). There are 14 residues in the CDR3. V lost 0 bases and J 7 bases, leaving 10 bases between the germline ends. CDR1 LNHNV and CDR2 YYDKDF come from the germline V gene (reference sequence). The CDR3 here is CATSRDPGDQPQHF. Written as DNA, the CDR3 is TGTGCCACCAGCAGAGATCCAGGGGACCAGCCCCAGCATTTT.

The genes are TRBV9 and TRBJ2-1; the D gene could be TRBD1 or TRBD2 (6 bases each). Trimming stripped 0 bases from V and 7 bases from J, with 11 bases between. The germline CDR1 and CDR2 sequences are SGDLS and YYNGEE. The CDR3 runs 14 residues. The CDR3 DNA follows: TGTGCCAGCAGCGTAGGGGGGGCGCTTAATGAGCAGTTCTTC. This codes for CASSVGGALNEQFF.

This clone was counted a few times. In nucleotides, the CDR3 is TGTGCCAGCAGCAAAAGCGCCGGTTTTTACCTCAATGAGCAGTTCTTC. Translating it yields CASSKSAGFYLNEQFF. This chain links TRBV5-6 with TRBJ2-1; no clear D. Deletions cut 4 bases from V and 6 bases from J, with 20 bases between. Germline CDR1 and CDR2: SGHDT and YYEEEE. The CDR3 has 16 residues.

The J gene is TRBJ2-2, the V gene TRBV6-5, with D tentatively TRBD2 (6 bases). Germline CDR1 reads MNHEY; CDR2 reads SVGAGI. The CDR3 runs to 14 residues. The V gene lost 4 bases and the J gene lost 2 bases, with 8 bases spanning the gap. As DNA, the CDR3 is TGTGCCAGCAGTTTGCGGGGAAACACCGGGGAGCTGTTTTTT. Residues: CASSLRGNTGELFF.

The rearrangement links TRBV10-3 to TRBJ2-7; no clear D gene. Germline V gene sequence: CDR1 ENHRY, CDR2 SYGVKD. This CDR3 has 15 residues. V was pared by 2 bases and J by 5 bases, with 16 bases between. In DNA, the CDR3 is TGTGCCATCAGTGAGCCGAGCACGAGATCCCACGAGCAGTACTTC. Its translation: CAISEPSTRSHEQYF.

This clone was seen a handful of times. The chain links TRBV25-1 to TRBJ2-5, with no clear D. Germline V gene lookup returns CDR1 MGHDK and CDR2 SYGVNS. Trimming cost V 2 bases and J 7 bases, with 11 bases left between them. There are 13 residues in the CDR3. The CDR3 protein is CASSEDLAATQYF. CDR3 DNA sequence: TGTGCCAGCAGTGAAGATCTTGCGGCGACCCAGTACTTC.